This T cell receptor (beta chain) was sequenced during a study of cytotoxic CD8 clonotypes in ibrutinib-treated CLL. The repertoire was sequenced with immunoSEQ multiplex PCR; TCRdb's copy has only in-frame clones and lacks some. The table records a few hundred thousand clones, about three quarters of them present only once. This CDR3 is built from 17 residues. V dropped 1 base and J dropped 4; count of bases not matched to a gene: 11. Germline V lookup: CDR1 SGHDT, CDR2 YYEEEE. The genes are TRBV5-6 and TRBJ2-7, with 10 bases identical to TRBD1. This receptor was obtained from a human donor with chronic lymphocytic leukemia. This specimen was PBMCs, taken after 24 months of ibrutinib treatment. CDR3 in amino acids: CASSLSPTGQGVYEQYF. CDR3 DNA: TGTGCCAGCAGCTTGTCGCCTACCGGACAGGGGGTTTACGAGCAGTACTTC.